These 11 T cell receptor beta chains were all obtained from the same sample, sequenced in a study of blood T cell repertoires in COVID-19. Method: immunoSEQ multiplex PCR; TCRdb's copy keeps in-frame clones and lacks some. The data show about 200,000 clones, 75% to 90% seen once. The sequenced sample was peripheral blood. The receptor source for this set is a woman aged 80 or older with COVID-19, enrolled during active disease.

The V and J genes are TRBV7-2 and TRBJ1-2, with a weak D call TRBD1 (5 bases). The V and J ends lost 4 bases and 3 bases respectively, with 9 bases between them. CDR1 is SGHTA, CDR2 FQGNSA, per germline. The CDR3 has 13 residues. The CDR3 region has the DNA TGTGCCAGCAGCTCACAAGGGGACTATGGCTACACCTTC. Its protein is CASSSQGDYGYTF.

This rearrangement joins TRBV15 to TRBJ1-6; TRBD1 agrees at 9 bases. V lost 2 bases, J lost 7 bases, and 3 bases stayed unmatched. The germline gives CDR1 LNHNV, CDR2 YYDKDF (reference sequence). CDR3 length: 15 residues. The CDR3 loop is CATSRTGGWNSPLHF. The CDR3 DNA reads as TGTGCCACCAGCAGAACAGGGGGCTGGAATTCACCCCTCCACTTT.

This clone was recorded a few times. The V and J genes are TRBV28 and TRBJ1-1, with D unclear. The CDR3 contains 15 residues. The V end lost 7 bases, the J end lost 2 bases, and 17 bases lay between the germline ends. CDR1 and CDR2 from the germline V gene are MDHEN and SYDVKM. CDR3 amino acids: CASTRWELRNTEAFF. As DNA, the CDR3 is TGTGCCAGCACCAGGTGGGAGTTGAGAAACACTGAAGCTTTCTTT.

CDR3 loop: CASSRGQQGNEQFF. The CDR3 DNA sequence: TGTGCCAGCAGCCGAGGACAGCAGGGGAATGAGCAGTTCTTC. The chain has TRBV6-5 and TRBJ2-1; D might be TRBD1 (6 bases). This CDR3 region has 14 residues. V dropped 6 bases and J dropped 7 bases, with 16 bases sitting between them. Germline V gene lookup returns CDR1 MNHEY and CDR2 SVGAGI.

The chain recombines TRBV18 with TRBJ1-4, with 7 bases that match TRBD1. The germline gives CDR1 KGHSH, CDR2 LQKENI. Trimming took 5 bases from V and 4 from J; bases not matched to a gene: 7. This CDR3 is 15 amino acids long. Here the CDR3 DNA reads TGTGCCAGCTCAAAACAGGGGAAGGGTAATGAAAAACTGTTTTTT. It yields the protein CASSKQGKGNEKLFF.

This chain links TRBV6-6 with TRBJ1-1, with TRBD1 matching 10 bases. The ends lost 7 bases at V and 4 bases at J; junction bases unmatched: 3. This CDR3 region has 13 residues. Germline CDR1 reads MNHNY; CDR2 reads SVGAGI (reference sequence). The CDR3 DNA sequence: TGTGCCAGCATGTGGGACAGGGGCACTGAAGCTTTCTTT. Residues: CASMWDRGTEAFF.

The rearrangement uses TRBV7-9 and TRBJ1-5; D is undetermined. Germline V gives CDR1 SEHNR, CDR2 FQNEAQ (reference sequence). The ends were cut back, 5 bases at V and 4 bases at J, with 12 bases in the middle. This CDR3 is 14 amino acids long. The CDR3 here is CASSHRGSNQPQHF. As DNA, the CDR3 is TGTGCCAGCAGCCACCGCGGGTCTAATCAGCCCCAGCATTTT.

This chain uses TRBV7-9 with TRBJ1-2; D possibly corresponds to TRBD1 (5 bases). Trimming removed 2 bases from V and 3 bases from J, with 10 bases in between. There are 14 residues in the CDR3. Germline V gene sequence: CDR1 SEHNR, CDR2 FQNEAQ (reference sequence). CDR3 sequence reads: CASSLTIQDYGYTF. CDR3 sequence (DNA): TGTGCCAGCAGCTTAACGATACAGGACTATGGCTACACCTTC.

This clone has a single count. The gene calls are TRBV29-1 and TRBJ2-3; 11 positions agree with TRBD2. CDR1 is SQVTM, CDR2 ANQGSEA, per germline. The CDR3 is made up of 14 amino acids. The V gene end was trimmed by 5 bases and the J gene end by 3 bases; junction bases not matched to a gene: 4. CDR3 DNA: TGCAGCGTTACTAGCGGGGGAGGGACAGATACGCAGTATTTT. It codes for CSVTSGGGTDTQYF.

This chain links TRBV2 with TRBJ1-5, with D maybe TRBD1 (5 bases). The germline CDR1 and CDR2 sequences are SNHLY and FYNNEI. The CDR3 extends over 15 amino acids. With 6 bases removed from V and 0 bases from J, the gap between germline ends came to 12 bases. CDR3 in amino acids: CASRKQDYSNQPQHF. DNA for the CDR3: TGTGCCAGCAGAAAACAGGATTATAGCAATCAGCCCCAGCATTTT.

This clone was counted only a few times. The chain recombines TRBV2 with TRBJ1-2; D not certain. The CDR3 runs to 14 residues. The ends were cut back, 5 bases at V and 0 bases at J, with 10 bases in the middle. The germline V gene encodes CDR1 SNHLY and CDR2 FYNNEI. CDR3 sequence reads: CASSFLGPNYGYTF. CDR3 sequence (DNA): TGTGCCAGCAGTTTCCTGGGCCCTAACTATGGCTACACCTTC.